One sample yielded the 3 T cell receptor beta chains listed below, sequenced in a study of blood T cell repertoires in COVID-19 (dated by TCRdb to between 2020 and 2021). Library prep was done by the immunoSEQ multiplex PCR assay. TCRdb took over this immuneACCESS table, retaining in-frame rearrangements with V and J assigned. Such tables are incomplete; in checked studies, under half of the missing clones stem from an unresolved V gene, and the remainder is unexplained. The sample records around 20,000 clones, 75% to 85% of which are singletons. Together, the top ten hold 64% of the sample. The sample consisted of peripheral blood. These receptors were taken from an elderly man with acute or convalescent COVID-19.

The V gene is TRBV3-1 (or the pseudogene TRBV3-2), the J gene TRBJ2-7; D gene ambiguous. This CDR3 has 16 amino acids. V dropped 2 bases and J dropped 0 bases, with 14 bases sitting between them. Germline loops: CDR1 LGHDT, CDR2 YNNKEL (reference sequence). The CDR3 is CASSQTTKSSSYEQYF. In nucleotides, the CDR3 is TGTGCCAGCAGCCAAACCACAAAGTCTTCCTCCTACGAGCAGTACTTC.

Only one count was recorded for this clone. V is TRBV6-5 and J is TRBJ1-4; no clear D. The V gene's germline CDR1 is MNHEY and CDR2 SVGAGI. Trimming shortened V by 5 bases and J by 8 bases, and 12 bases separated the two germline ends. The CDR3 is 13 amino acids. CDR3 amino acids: CASSPGLREKLFF. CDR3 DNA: TGTGCCAGCAGTCCGGGATTAAGAGAAAAACTGTTTTTT.

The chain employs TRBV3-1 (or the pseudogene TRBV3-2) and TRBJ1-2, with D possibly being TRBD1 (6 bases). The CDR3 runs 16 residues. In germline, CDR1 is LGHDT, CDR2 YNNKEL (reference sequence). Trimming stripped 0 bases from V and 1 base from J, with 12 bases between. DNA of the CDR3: TGTGCCAGCAGCCAAGATAAGGGGGTGGGTAACTATGGCTACACCTTC. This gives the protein CASSQDKGVGNYGYTF.